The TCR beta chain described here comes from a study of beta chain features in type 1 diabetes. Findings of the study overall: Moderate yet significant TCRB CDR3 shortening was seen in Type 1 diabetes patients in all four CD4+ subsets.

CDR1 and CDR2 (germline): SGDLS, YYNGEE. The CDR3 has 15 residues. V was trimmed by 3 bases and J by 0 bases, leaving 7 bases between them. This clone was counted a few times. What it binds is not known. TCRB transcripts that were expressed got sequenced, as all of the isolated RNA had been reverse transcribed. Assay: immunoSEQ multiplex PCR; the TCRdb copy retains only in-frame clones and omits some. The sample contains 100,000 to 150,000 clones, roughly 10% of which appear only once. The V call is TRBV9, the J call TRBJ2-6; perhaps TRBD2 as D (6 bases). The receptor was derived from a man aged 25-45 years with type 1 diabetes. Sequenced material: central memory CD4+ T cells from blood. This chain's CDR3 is CASSGGDSGANVLTF. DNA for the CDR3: TGTGCCAGCAGCGGGGGGGACTCTGGGGCCAACGTCCTGACTTTC.